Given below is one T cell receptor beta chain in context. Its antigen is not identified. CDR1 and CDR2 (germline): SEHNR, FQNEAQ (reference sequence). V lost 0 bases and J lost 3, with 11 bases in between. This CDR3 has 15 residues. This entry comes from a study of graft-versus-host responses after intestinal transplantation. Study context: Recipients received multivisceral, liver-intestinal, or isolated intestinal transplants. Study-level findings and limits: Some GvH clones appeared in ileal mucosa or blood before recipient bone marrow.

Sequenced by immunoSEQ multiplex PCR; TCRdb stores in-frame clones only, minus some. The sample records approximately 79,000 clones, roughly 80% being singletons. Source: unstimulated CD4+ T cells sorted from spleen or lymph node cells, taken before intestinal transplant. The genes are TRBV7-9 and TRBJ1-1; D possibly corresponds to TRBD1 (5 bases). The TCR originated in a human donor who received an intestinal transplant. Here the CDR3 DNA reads TGTGCCAGCAGCTTAGCCCAGGGAGGGGACACTGAAGCTTTCTTT. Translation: CASSLAQGGDTEAFF.